Listed here are 20 T cell receptor beta chains from one sample, sequenced in a study of T cells after yellow fever vaccination. Via MiXCR, TCRdb re-called the 5' RACE reads, giving one row per CDR3 protein. Here the sample spans about 220,000 distinct CDR3 sequences, approximately 3.2% being singletons. The sample was CD4+ T cells sorted from PBMCs, taken 10 days after the yellow fever booster vaccination. These TCRs come from a man aged 18 to 29 who received the YFV17D yellow fever vaccine.

This clonotype was recorded a few times. The chain uses TRBV5-1 and TRBJ2-5, with a weak D call TRBD2 (5 bases). Germline V gene lookup returns CDR1 SGHRS and CDR2 YFSETQ. Trimming left V 4 bases short and J 5 bases short, with 12 bases between. The CDR3 runs to 13 residues. The CDR3 DNA reads as TGCGCCAGCAGCATAGATCAGCGGGAGACCCAGTACTTC. Translating it yields CASSIDQRETQYF.

The table lists this clonotype with a few counts. The genes are TRBV20-1 and TRBJ2-7; 11 nucleotides match TRBD1. Germline assignment: CDR1 DFQATT and CDR2 SNEGSKA (reference sequence). J lost 4 bases, V lost 6 bases, and 8 bases had no gene match. The CDR3 spans 14 residues. As DNA, the CDR3 is TGCAGTGCGGACCTCGGACAGGGGGCGTACGAGCAGTACTTC. Translated, it gives CSADLGQGAYEQYF.

In this sample, this clonotype turned up many times. This chain joins TRBV7-6 and TRBJ1-1; D not certain. V lost 5 bases, J lost 0 bases, and 7 bases lay in between. Germline assignment: CDR1 SGHVS and CDR2 FNYEAQ. The CDR3 is made up of 13 amino acids. The CDR3 DNA reads as TGTGCCAGCAGCCAAGACCTGAACACTGAAGCTTTCTTT. It codes for CASSQDLNTEAFF. The entire variable domain, with the rest obtained from reference TRBV7-6 and TRBJ1-1, is as follows: GAGVSQSPRYKVTKRGQDVALRCDPISGHVSLYWYRQALGQGPEFLTYFNYEAQQDKSGLPNDRFSAERPEGSISTLTIQRTEQRDSAMYRCASSQDLNTEAFFGQGTRLTVV.

This clonotype occurred many times. The V call is TRBV29-1, the J call TRBJ2-3; D tentatively reads TRBD1 or TRBD2 (6 bases each). Germline CDR1 reads SQVTM; CDR2 reads ANQGSEA. This CDR3 spans 13 amino acids. V lost 4 bases and J 9 bases, leaving 17 bases between the germline ends. This CDR3 reads CSVGSGADTTQYF. CDR3 bases: TGCAGCGTTGGCTCGGGGGCCGATACCACGCAGTATTTT.

This clonotype was seen ten or more times. The chain carries TRBV7-9 and TRBJ2-3; D might be TRBD2 (7 bases). Trimming pared 1 base from V and 2 bases from J, leaving 16 bases between. Germline V gives CDR1 SEHNR, CDR2 FQNEAQ (reference sequence). This CDR3 contains 17 residues. The CDR3 nucleotides read TGTGCCAGCAGCTTAGGCCCCTGGGCGGGGGCCACAGATACGCAGTATTTT. It yields the protein CASSLGPWAGATDTQYF. Based on the CDR3 plus reference TRBV7-9 and TRBJ2-3, the full variable domain is DTGVSQNPRHKITKRGQNVTFRCDPISEHNRLYWYRQTLGQGPEFLTYFQNEAQLEKSRLLSDRFSAERPKGSFSTLEIQRTEQGDSAMYLCASSLGPWAGATDTQYFGPGTRLTVL.

There are many counts of this clonotype. The rearrangement uses TRBV20-1 and TRBJ2-3; D possibly corresponds to TRBD2 (6 bases). The germline V gene encodes CDR1 DFQATT and CDR2 SNEGSKA (reference sequence). The CDR3 loop spans 16 amino acids. Trimming shortened V by 1 base and J by 5 bases, and 19 bases separated the two germline ends. The CDR3 sequence is CSARGVGGEGLDTQYF. CDR3 DNA sequence: TGCAGTGCTAGAGGGGTCGGGGGAGAAGGTTTAGATACGCAGTATTTT.

This clonotype was observed a few times. The rearrangement uses TRBV7-2 and TRBJ1-6; D perhaps matches TRBD1 (5 bases). CDR3 length: 15 amino acids. V was cut by 4 bases and J by 7 bases, with 14 bases left in between. CDR1 and CDR2 from the germline V gene are SGHTA and FQGNSA. CDR3 protein: CASSWSGTGNSPLHF. The CDR3 DNA reads TGTGCCAGCAGCTGGTCCGGGACGGGGAATTCACCCCTCCACTTT.

V usage is TRBV12-3 or TRBV12-4 and J usage is TRBJ1-5; D not certain. Deletions cut 4 bases from V and 0 bases from J, with 16 bases between. The CDR3 covers 17 residues. Written as DNA, the CDR3 is TGTGCCAGCAGTTCCCATAGGGCAGACTATAGCAATCAGCCCCAGCATTTT. This gives the protein CASSSHRADYSNQPQHF.

In its sample, this clonotype was seen many times. The chain joins TRBV9 to TRBJ1-4; D unclear. CDR3 length: 14 residues. Germline-derived CDR1 and CDR2 are SGDLS and YYNGEE. Trimming removed 0 bases from V and 2 bases from J, with 5 bases in between. CDR3 sequence: CASSVAPTNEKLFF. CDR3 DNA sequence: TGTGCCAGCAGCGTAGCCCCCACTAATGAAAAACTGTTTTTT.

This clonotype was observed a handful of times. The V and J genes are TRBV12-3 or TRBV12-4 and TRBJ1-3, with a possible D match to TRBD1 (5 bases). Trimming shortened V by 3 bases and J by 7 bases, and 13 bases separated the two germline ends. The CDR3 totals 14 residues. The chain's CDR3 is CASSLRRGGNTIYF. CDR3 DNA sequence: TGTGCCAGCAGTTTGAGGAGGGGAGGTAACACCATATATTTT.

This clonotype was seen a few times. This chain joins TRBV5-6 and TRBJ2-2; 8 bases match TRBD1. The V segment lost 2 bases and the J segment 1 base; nucleotides outside the gene matches: 4. Germline CDR1 is SGHDT and CDR2 is YYEEEE. CDR3 size: 16 residues. CDR3 protein: CASSLWTGRNTGELFF. The CDR3 region has the DNA TGTGCCAGCAGCTTATGGACAGGGAGGAACACCGGGGAGCTGTTTTTT.

This clonotype was recorded at least ten times. The gene calls are TRBV5-5 and TRBJ2-4; D possibly corresponds to TRBD1 (6 bases). V lost 1 base to trimming and J lost 6 bases, with 11 bases between them. In germline, CDR1 is SGHKS, CDR2 YYEKEE (reference sequence). This CDR3 comprises 14 residues. The CDR3 region has the DNA TGTGCCAGCAGCTTGTGGGGGCAGGGAAACATTCAGTACTTC. It specifies CASSLWGQGNIQYF.

This clonotype was seen ten or more times. J is TRBJ1-3 and V is TRBV18; 10 bases line up with TRBD1. The CDR3 is 16 amino acids. The V gene end was trimmed by 4 bases and the J gene end by 8 bases; junction bases not matched to a gene: 11. Germline V lookup: CDR1 KGHSH, CDR2 LQKENI. As DNA, the CDR3 is TGTGCCAGCTCACTCACCGGGACAGGGGATTCGGACACCATATATTTT. Residues: CASSLTGTGDSDTIYF.

This clonotype showed up many times. In DNA form, the CDR3 reads TGTGCCAGCAGACACCTAGCGGGGGCGTACAATGAGCAGTTCTTC. As protein: CASRHLAGAYNEQFF. This chain connects TRBV11-2 to TRBJ2-1, with TRBD2 matching 10 bases. The V gene end was trimmed by 6 bases and the J gene end by 4 bases; junction bases not matched to a gene: 6. Per the germline V gene, CDR1 is SGHAT and CDR2 is FQNNGV. The CDR3 extends over 15 amino acids.

In this sample, this clonotype turned up many times. The chain employs TRBV5-1 and TRBJ2-3, with TRBD2 identical over 8 bases. CDR3 size: 14 residues. CDR1 is SGHRS, CDR2 YFSETQ, per germline. Trimming cost V 7 bases and J 5 bases; bases outside gene matches: 9. In DNA, the CDR3 is TGCGCCAGCTCCCTACGGGGGGGCCAAGATACGCAGTATTTT. Protein product: CASSLRGGQDTQYF.

This clonotype was counted ten times or more. The rearrangement links TRBV7-2 to TRBJ1-5, with D perhaps TRBD1 (5 bases). The CDR3 length is 15 residues. Trimming left V 2 bases short and J 3 bases short, with 11 bases between. Germline V gene data show CDR1 as SGHTA and CDR2 as FQGNSA. Here the CDR3 reads CASSLSSRDNQPQHF. CDR3 nucleotide sequence: TGTGCCAGCAGCTTAAGCAGCAGGGACAATCAGCCCCAGCATTTT.

This clonotype was counted between two and nine times. V is TRBV7-9 and J is TRBJ2-5; 14 nucleotides match TRBD2. The CDR3 contains 16 residues. Germline trimming cut 5 bases from V and 4 bases from J; bases unmatched to any gene: 6. Germline lookup yields CDR1 SEHNR and CDR2 FQNEAQ (reference sequence). CDR3 in DNA: TGTGCCAGCAGCCTGCTAGGACTAGCGGGGGGAGAGACCCAGTACTTC. Translating gives CASSLLGLAGGETQYF.

This clonotype was recorded at least ten times. The chain carries TRBV5-1 and TRBJ1-1, with a weak D call TRBD1 (5 bases). CDR3 length: 12 amino acids. Germline V lookup: CDR1 SGHRS, CDR2 YFSETQ. Trimming shortened V by 2 bases and J by 10 bases, and 12 bases separated the two germline ends. The CDR3 nucleotides read TGCGCCAGCAGCTTAACAGGTCTCAGAGCTTTCTTT. Amino acid sequence: CASSLTGLRAFF.

This clonotype was counted many times. The CDR3: CASSSPGYEQYF. CDR3 DNA sequence: TGTGCCAGCAGCTCGCCGGGATACGAGCAGTACTTC. The chain is built from TRBV7-2 and TRBJ2-7; possible D gene TRBD2, 5 bases. This CDR3 comprises 12 residues. Germline V gene data show CDR1 as SGHTA and CDR2 as FQGNSA. V lost 4 bases and J 4 bases, leaving 8 bases between the germline ends.

The chain uses TRBV12-3 or TRBV12-4 and TRBJ2-4, with TRBD2 matching 13 bases. The CDR3 is 21 residues long. V dropped 1 base and J dropped 10; count of bases not matched to a gene: 22. The CDR3 nucleotides read TGTGCCAGCAGTTTAGAAGGATATTCGGGACTAGCGGGGATACAAAAAGGGATTCAGTACTTC. Amino acids: CASSLEGYSGLAGIQKGIQYF.